This TCR beta chain was captured in a study of blood T cell repertoires in COVID-19 (dated by TCRdb to the early 2020s). Looking at the study overall: Samples covering the acute and convalescent phases of COVID-19 were provided by collaborators in the United States, Italy and Spain. Where HLA class I and class II types were available, the types were taken from metadata supplied by the sample provider, not from assay-based typing. Samples came from the ongoing ImmuneRACE study (first 160 participants) plus 1,254 subjects from 6 global collaborators. Subjects who had been exposed to COVID-19, were actively infected with it, or had recovered from it provided the deeply sampled blood TCRbeta repertoires that made up the dataset. The sample metadata nearly always contained a de-identified subject ID, COVID-19 status, age in years and sex. The prospective study material was composed of cDNA or gDNA derived from T cells, B-cell-depleted T cells, or PBMCs. The repertoires were released in a freely available public database intended as a resource for research on the immune response to SARS-CoV-2. Study-level results and caveats: How much clinical and demographic metadata was included differed by source and by participant, and the metadata was provided uncurated.

In Seattle, one collaborating source enrolled patients while the infection was active and tracked those patients longitudinally over the course of disease. Each collaborating institution followed its own protocols to collect whole blood in K2EDTA tubes. For TCRbeta analysis, collaborator samples were shipped as frozen whole blood, as isolated PBMCs, or as DNA extracted from either sample type. TCRbeta CDR3 regions were amplified from genomic DNA by means of the immunoSEQ Assay, a bias-controlled multiplex PCR. The original pipeline was this. The number of nucleated cells in each sample was estimated from the amplification of reference gene primers within the assay. Sequence reads were collapsed and filtered to measure the absolute abundance of every unique TCRbeta CDR3 rearrangement. For each sample, productive Simpson clonality was calculated as the square root of Simpson's diversity index over productive rearrangements. TCRdb took over this immuneACCESS table, retaining in-frame rearrangements with V and J assigned. Such tables are incomplete; in checked studies, under half of the missing clones stem from an unresolved V gene, and the remainder is unexplained. Clonal size and the V and J genes are those of that table, whereas D and trimming came from the DNA. The sample yields 300,000 to 450,000 clones; around 87% were counted once. About 10% of the sample rests with the top ten.

This clone occurred a few times. There is no known antigen for this receptor. No base quality information exists; no much larger clone differs at one position. The junction shows trimming of 11 bases on V and 5 bases on J, plus 13 bases between the germline ends. CDR1 and CDR2, looked up from the germline V gene, are MDHEN and SYDVKM. Its CDR3 holds 12 amino acids, cysteine through phenylalanine. Of the read, only the CDR3 DNA is kept; its 36 bases are in frame from base 1. This clonotype was obtained from a young woman with COVID-19, enrolled during active disease. The sequencing input was peripheral blood. The chain links TRBV28 with TRBJ2-1; the D gene is possibly TRBD2, with 6 bases matching. In nucleotide form, the sequence is TGTGCCGTGGGGGGACGGGACAATGAGCAGTTCTTC. This codes for CAVGGRDNEQFF.